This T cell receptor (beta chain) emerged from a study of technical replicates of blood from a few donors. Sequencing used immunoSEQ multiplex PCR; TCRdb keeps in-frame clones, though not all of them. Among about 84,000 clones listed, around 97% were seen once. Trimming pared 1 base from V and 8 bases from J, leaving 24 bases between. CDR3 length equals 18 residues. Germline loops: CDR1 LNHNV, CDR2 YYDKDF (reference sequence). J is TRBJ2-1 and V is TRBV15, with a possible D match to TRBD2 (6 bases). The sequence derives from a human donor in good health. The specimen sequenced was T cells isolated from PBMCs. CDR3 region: CATSRVWGGAGRGDEQFF. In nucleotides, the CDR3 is TGTGCCACCAGCAGAGTTTGGGGAGGCGCGGGCCGGGGCGATGAGCAGTTCTTC.